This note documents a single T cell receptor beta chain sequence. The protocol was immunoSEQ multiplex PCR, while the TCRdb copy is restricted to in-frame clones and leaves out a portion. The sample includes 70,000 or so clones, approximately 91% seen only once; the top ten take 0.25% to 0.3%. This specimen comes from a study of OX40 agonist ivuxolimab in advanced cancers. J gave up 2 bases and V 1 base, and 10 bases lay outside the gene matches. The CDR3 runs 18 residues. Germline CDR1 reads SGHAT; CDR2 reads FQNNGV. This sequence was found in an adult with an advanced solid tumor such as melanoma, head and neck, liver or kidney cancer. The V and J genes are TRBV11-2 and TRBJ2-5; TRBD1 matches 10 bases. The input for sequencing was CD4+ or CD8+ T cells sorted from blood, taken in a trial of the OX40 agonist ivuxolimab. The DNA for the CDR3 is TGTGCCAGCAGCTTAGGCGTTCGGACAGGGGGGGAACAAGAGACCCAGTACTTC. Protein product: CASSLGVRTGGEQETQYF.